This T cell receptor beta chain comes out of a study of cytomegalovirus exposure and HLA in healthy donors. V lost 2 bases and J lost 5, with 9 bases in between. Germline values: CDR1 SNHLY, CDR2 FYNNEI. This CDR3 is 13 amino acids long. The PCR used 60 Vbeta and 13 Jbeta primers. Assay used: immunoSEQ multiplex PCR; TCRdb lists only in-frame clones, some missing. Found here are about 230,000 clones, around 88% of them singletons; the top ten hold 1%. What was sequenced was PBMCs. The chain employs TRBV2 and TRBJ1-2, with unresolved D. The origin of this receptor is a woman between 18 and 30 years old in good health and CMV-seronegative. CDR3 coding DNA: TGTGCCAGCAGTGAACGACAAGTTTATGGCTACACCTTC. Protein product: CASSERQVYGYTF.